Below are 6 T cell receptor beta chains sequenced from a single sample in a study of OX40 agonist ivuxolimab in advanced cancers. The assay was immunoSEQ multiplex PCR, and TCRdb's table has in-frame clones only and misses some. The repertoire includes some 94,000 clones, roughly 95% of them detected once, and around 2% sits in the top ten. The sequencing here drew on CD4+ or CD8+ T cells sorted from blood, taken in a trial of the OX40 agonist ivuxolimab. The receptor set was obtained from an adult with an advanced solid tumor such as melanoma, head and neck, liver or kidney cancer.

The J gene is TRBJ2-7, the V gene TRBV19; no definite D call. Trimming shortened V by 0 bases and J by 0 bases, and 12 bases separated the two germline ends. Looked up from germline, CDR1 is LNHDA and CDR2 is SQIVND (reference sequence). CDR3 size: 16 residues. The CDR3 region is CASSIDPAHLSYEQYF. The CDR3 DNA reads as TGTGCCAGTAGTATAGATCCAGCCCACCTCTCCTACGAGCAGTACTTC.

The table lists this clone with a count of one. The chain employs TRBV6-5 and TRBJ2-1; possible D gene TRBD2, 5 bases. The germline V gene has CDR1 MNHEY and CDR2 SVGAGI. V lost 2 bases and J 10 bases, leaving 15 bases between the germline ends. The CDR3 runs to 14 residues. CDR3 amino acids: CASSYINSPGEQFF. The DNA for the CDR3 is TGTGCCAGCAGTTACATTAACTCACCGGGAGAGCAGTTCTTC.

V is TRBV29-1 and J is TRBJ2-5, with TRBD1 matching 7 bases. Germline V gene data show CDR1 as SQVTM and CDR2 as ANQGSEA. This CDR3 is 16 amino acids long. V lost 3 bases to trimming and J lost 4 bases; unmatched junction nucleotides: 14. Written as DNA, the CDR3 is TGCAGCGTTGATACTATCGGGACAGAGGAGAGAGAGACCCAGTACTTC. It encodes CSVDTIGTEERETQYF.

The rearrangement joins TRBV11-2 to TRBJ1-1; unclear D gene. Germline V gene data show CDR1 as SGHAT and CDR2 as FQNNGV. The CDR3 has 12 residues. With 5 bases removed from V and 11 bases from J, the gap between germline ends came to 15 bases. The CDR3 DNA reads TGTGCCAGCAGCCCGGCGGGAGCCGAGGCTTTCTTT. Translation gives CASSPAGAEAFF.

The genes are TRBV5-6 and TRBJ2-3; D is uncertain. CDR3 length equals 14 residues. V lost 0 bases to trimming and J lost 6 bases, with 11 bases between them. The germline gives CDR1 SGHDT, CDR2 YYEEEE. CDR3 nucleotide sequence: TGTGCCAGCAGCTTGGCCGGCGGCAAGGATACGCAGTATTTT. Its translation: CASSLAGGKDTQYF.

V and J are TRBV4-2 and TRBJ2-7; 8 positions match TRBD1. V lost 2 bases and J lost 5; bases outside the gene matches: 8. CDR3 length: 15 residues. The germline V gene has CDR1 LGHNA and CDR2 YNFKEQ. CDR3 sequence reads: CASSQPGQGGNEQYF. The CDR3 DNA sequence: TGTGCCAGCAGCCAACCCGGACAGGGTGGCAACGAGCAGTACTTC.